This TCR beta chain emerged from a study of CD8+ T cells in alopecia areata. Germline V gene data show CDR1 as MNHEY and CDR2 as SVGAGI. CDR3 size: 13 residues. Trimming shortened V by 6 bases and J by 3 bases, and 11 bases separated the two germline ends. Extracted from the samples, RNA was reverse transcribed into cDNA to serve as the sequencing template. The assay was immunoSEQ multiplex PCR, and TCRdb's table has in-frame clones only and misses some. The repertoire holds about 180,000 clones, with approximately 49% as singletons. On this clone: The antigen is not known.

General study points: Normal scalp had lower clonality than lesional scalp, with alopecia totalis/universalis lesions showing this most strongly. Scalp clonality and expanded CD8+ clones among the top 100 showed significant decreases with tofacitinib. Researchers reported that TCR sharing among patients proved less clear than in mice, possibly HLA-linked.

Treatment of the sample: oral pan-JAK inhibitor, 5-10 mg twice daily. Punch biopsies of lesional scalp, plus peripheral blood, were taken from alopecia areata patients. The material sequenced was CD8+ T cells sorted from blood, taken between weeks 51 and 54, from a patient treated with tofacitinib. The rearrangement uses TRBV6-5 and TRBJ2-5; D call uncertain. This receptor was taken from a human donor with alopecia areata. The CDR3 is CASSWLQEETQYF. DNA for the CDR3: TGTGCCAGCAGCTGGCTTCAGGAAGAGACCCAGTACTTC.